The 9 T cell receptor beta chains given below trace back to one sample, sequenced in a study of human T cells and chemical hapten exposure. TCRdb reanalysed the RACE reads using MiXCR and keeps one entry per CDR3 protein. The sample carries 150,000 to 200,000 distinct CDR3 sequences, roughly 30% recorded once. Time point in this sample: pre-sensitization, week 0. Treatment of the sample: therapeutic diphenylcyclopropenone sensitization with weekly scalp DPC. The source material was whole blood, sampled in connection with sensitization to the hapten diphenylcyclopropenone (DPC). All receptors derive from a young woman with alopecia areata. Some clones in this sample may be carry-over from other donors' samples.

The count of this clonotype is one. The chain is built from TRBV7-2 and TRBJ2-5, with D possibly being TRBD1 or TRBD2 (6 bases each). The V gene's germline CDR1 is SGHTA and CDR2 FQGNSA. With 6 bases removed from V and 3 bases from J, the gap between germline ends came to 11 bases. The CDR3 extends over 13 amino acids. The CDR3 DNA reads as TGTGCCAGCAGATATAGGGGGGAAGAGACCCAGTACTTC. It codes for CASRYRGEETQYF. The entire variable domain, with the rest obtained from reference TRBV7-2 and TRBJ2-5, is as follows: GAGVSQSPSNKVTEKGKDVELRCDPISGHTALYWYRQSLGQGLEFLIYFQGNSAPDKSGLPSDRFSAERTGGSVSTLTIQRTQQEDSAVYLCASRYRGEETQYFGPGTRLLVL.

The gene calls are TRBV12-3 or TRBV12-4 and TRBJ2-2, with D perhaps assigned TRBD1 or TRBD2 (5 bases each). With 3 bases removed from V and 4 bases from J, the gap between germline ends came to 12 bases. CDR3 length equals 15 residues. CDR3 residues: CASSLRGELTGELFF. CDR3 DNA sequence: TGTGCCAGCAGTTTGCGAGGGGAGCTCACCGGGGAGCTGTTTTTT.

The V and J genes are TRBV20-1 and TRBJ1-1; a possible D gene is TRBD1 (6 bases). Germline assignment: CDR1 DFQATT and CDR2 SNEGSKA (reference sequence). V was trimmed by 6 bases and J by 3 bases, leaving 20 bases between them. The CDR3 is made up of 15 amino acids. CDR3 nucleotide sequence: TGCAGTGCCGAATGGGACTTTGGGGGCTACACTGAAGCTTTCTTT. Its protein product is CSAEWDFGGYTEAFF.

The chain couples TRBV29-1 to TRBJ1-2; D is possibly TRBD1 (6 bases). CDR3 size: 13 residues. V was shortened by 5 bases and J by 5 bases, with 15 bases between the two germline ends. The germline gives CDR1 SQVTM, CDR2 ANQGSEA. This chain's CDR3 is CSVPQGRRYGYTF. For the CDR3, the DNA is TGCAGCGTTCCACAGGGCCGACGTTATGGCTACACCTTC.

In this sample, this clonotype turned up a few times. The V call is TRBV28, the J call TRBJ2-5; 11 bases are a match to TRBD1. The CDR3 has 17 amino acids. Germline-derived CDR1 and CDR2 are MDHEN and SYDVKM. V gave up 5 bases and J gave up 4 bases; unmatched junction bases: 12. DNA for the CDR3: TGTGCCAGCAGTCCCCTGGGACGGACAGGGGGCAGAGAGACCCAGTACTTC. Residues: CASSPLGRTGGRETQYF. The full variable domain, in which reference TRBV28 and TRBJ2-5 provide the parts outside the CDR3, is DVKVTQSSRYLVKRTGEKVFLECVQDMDHENMFWYRQDPGLGLRLIYFSYDVKMKEKGDIPEGYSVSREKKERFSLILESASTNQTSMYLCASSPLGRTGGRETQYFGPGTRLLVL.

The rearrangement links TRBV27 to TRBJ1-1, with 7 positions matching TRBD1. V lost 8 bases and J lost 4; bases outside the gene matches: 7. Germline V gene lookup returns CDR1 MNHEY and CDR2 SMNVEV (reference sequence). This CDR3 spans 13 amino acids. CDR3 protein: CASPGQWGTEAFF. The CDR3 DNA follows: TGTGCCAGCCCGGGACAGTGGGGCACTGAAGCTTTCTTT.

The chain recombines TRBV20-1 with TRBJ2-1, with TRBD2 matching 14 bases. Looked up from germline, CDR1 is DFQATT and CDR2 is SNEGSKA (reference sequence). CDR3 size: 18 residues. Trimming at V came to 2 bases and at J to 4 bases, leaving 10 bases not matched to a gene. DNA of the CDR3: TGCAGTGCTAGATCCCGCCCCGGGACTAGCGGGAGATACAATGAGCAGTTCTTC. Protein product: CSARSRPGTSGRYNEQFF.

This clonotype was recorded a few times. The rearrangement joins TRBV29-1 to TRBJ2-3; D call uncertain. The CDR3 has 12 residues. The ends were cut back, 4 bases at V and 5 bases at J, with 10 bases in the middle. Germline loops: CDR1 SQVTM, CDR2 ANQGSEA. CDR3 nucleotides: TGCAGCGTTGTCTCTGACGGAGATACGCAGTATTTT. Translating it yields CSVVSDGDTQYF.

This clonotype occurred a few times. J is TRBJ1-1 and V is TRBV29-1; D gene ambiguous. CDR1 SQVTM and CDR2 ANQGSEA come from the germline V gene. Trimming stripped 4 bases from V and 3 bases from J, with 9 bases between. CDR3 length: 12 amino acids. The CDR3 coding sequence is TGCAGCGTTGGAGGAGTTTACACTGAAGCTTTCTTT. Its translation: CSVGGVYTEAFF.